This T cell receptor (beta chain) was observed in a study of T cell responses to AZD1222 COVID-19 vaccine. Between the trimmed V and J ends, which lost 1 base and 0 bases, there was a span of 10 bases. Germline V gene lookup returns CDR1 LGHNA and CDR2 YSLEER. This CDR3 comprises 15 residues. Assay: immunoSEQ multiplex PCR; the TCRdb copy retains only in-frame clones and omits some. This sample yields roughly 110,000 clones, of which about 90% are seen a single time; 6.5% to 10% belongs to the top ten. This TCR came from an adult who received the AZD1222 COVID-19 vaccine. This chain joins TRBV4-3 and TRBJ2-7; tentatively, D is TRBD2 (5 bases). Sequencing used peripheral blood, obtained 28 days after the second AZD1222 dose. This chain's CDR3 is CASSQATGSSYEQYF. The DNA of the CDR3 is TGCGCCAGCAGCCAAGCCACGGGGAGCTCCTACGAGCAGTACTTC.